This T cell receptor beta chain was profiled in a study of blood T cell repertoires in COVID-19. As for the study in general: Sites across the United States, Italy and Spain contributed samples from acute and convalescent COVID-19. The analysed material was cDNA or gDNA that came from T cells, B-cell-depleted T cells, or PBMCs.

Seattle participants joined during active infection and were tracked over time. The CDR3 contains 14 residues. The germline CDR1 and CDR2 sequences are SGHKS and YYEKEE (reference sequence). V gave up 7 bases and J gave up 1 base, with 14 bases separating them. As originally analysed: By means of reference gene primer amplification, nucleated cell counts were estimated. Sequencing was performed with immunoSEQ multiplex PCR; in TCRdb, only in-frame clones are kept and a portion is missing. V and J calls and clone size come straight from that table; D and trimming were deduced from the DNA. The sample records 60,000 or so clones, 65% to 85% being singletons.

The chain employs TRBV5-5 and TRBJ1-1; D remains ambiguous. Sequencing was done on a sample of peripheral blood. The TCR was taken from a man aged 25 to 45 with COVID-19, enrolled during active disease. CDR3 bases: TGTGCCAGCCTTCCCCGAACCGGGAACACTGAAGCTTTCTTT. It specifies CASLPRTGNTEAFF.